This T cell receptor beta chain was retrieved from a study of blood T cell repertoires in COVID-19. Assay used: immunoSEQ multiplex PCR; TCRdb lists only in-frame clones, some missing. Of some 150,000 clones in the sample, around 87% were seen once. From germline, CDR1 is SQVTM and CDR2 ANQGSEA. The V end lost 2 bases, the J end lost 5 bases, and 15 bases lay between the germline ends. This CDR3 contains 14 residues. The sequenced material came from peripheral blood. This clonotype was obtained from a middle-aged woman with acute or convalescent COVID-19. The chain has TRBV29-1 and TRBJ1-1; D is unclear. The DNA for the CDR3 is TGCAGCGTTGAAATAGAGTGGTCGAGGACTGAAGCTTTCTTT. Translating it yields CSVEIEWSRTEAFF.